This T cell receptor (beta chain) was captured by sequencing in a study of blood T cell repertoires in COVID-19. Study-level information: Donors in the United States, Italy and Spain gave samples during acute or convalescent COVID-19. PBMCs, B-cell-depleted T cells, or T cells provided the cDNA or gDNA that made up the material.

Germline V gene data show CDR1 as SGHRS and CDR2 as YFSETQ. The CDR3 runs to 15 residues. V was clipped by 4 bases and J by 2 bases, with 15 bases between them. Per the original data handling: Reference gene primers were amplified, and this amplification served to estimate nucleated cell counts. TCRdb keeps only in-frame clones here, not all; method: immunoSEQ multiplex PCR. V and J calls and clone size follow that table, whereas D and trimming were derived from the DNA. Of about 56,000 clones listed, under 90% are singletons. Sequencing was carried out using peripheral blood. The chain is built from TRBV5-1 and TRBJ2-5, with D maybe TRBD2 (6 bases). This receptor was identified in an elderly woman with acute or convalescent COVID-19. The CDR3 sequence is CASSRGNSIQETQYF. CDR3 sequence (DNA): TGCGCCAGCAGCCGCGGGAACAGCATACAAGAGACCCAGTACTTC.